This TCR beta chain was recovered during a study of shared clonotypes between healthy human individuals. There are 16 residues in the CDR3. CDR1 is MDHEN and CDR2 is SYDVKM in the germline V gene. Trimming left V 6 bases short and J 7 bases short, with 21 bases between. Researchers ran the assay at a deep level. Measured with immunoSEQ multiplex PCR; TCRdb has only the in-frame clones, and not every one. The sample has about 380,000 clones, about 96% seen once. Sequencing was performed on memory CD8+ T cells sorted from blood. Regarding subset: CD45RO+ cells pooled with CCR7-negative TemRA cells. This TCR was recovered from a man aged 25-45 years in good health. The J gene is TRBJ1-4, the V gene TRBV28, with D possibly matching TRBD1 (6 bases). In DNA form, the CDR3 reads TGTGCCAGCAGCCGAGGCGCAGGGGTAAGGTTTGAAAAACTGTTTTTT. Its translation is CASSRGAGVRFEKLFF.